One sample yielded the 26 T cell receptor beta chains listed below, sequenced in a study of blood T cell repertoires in COVID-19. The method was immunoSEQ multiplex PCR; TCRdb's version includes in-frame clones alone and lacks a portion of them. The sample comprises a few hundred thousand clones, approximately 90% of which are singletons, and 5.5% to 8% rests with the top ten. Sequenced: peripheral blood. Receptor source: a woman aged 30 to 39 who had recovered from COVID-19.

This chain connects TRBV10-3 to TRBJ1-1, with a weak D call TRBD1 (5 bases). The V end was cut by 9 bases, the J end by 0 bases, with 11 bases between. This CDR3 comprises 13 residues. Looked up from germline, CDR1 is ENHRY and CDR2 is SYGVKD. The CDR3 bases are TGTGCCATAGACCAGGGCCTGAACACTGAAGCTTTCTTT. This translates into CAIDQGLNTEAFF.

The chain carries TRBV5-1 and TRBJ1-2; 12 nucleotides agree with TRBD1. The CDR3 is 15 amino acids. Germline V gene lookup returns CDR1 SGHRS and CDR2 YFSETQ. J lost 8 bases, V lost 2 bases, and 7 bases had no gene match. The CDR3 region has the DNA TGCGCCAGCAGCTTAGGGACAGGGGGCGAGGACGGCTACACCTTC. Its translation is CASSLGTGGEDGYTF. Complete variable domain (other parts from reference TRBV5-1 and TRBJ1-2): KAGVTQTPRYLIKTRGQQVTLSCSPISGHRSVSWYQQTPGQGLQFLFEYFSETQRNKGNFPGRFSGRQFSNSRSEMNVSTLELGDSALYLCASSLGTGGEDGYTFGSGTRLTVV.

The chain joins TRBV27 to TRBJ1-2; TRBD1 aligns across 8 bases. The CDR3 loop spans 15 amino acids. J was trimmed by 4 bases and V by 2 bases; bases with no gene match: 6. Germline CDR1 is MNHEY and CDR2 is SMNVEV (reference sequence). The CDR3 loop reads CASSLLPDRGYGYTF. The CDR3 region has the DNA TGTGCCAGCAGTTTACTTCCCGACAGGGGCTATGGCTACACCTTC.

The chain carries TRBV11-2 and TRBJ2-3; D perhaps matches TRBD2 (6 bases). The CDR3 sequence is 15 residues long. CDR1 is SGHAT and CDR2 is FQNNGV in the germline V gene. Trimming left V 7 bases short and J 8 bases short, with 22 bases between. Here the CDR3 reads CASTPFGGSGGTQYF. CDR3 sequence (DNA): TGTGCCAGCACCCCTTTTGGGGGGTCCGGTGGTACGCAGTATTTT. Based on the CDR3 plus reference TRBV11-2 and TRBJ2-3, the full variable domain is EAGVAQSPRYKIIEKRQSVAFWCNPISGHATLYWYQQILGQGPKLLIQFQNNGVVDDSQLPKDRFSAERLKGVDSTLKIQPAKLEDSAVYLCASTPFGGSGGTQYFGPGTRLTVL.

Here the CDR3 DNA reads TGTGCCAGCAGCCAAACAGTTTCTGGAAACACCATATATTTT. Residues: CASSQTVSGNTIYF. The J gene is TRBJ1-3, the V gene TRBV14; no clear D gene. The CDR3 consists of 14 residues. Trimming stripped 2 bases from V and 1 base from J, with 6 bases between. Germline values: CDR1 SGHDN, CDR2 FVKESK. The full variable domain, completed using reference TRBV14 and TRBJ1-3, is EAGVTQFPSHSVIEKGQTVTLRCDPISGHDNLYWYRRVMGKEIKFLLHFVKESKQDESGMPNNRFLAERTGGTYSTLKVQPAELEDSGVYFCASSQTVSGNTIYFGEGSWLTVV.

The CDR3 sequence is CAWRNRDRGQEKLFF. The CDR3 DNA follows: TGTGCCTGGAGAAATAGGGACAGGGGGCAGGAAAAACTGTTTTTT. The V and J genes are TRBV30 and TRBJ1-4; TRBD1 matches 12 bases. This CDR3 has 15 amino acids. Germline CDR1 GTSNPN, CDR2 SVGIG (reference sequence). Trimming at V came to 3 bases and at J to 8 bases, leaving 7 bases not matched to a gene.

On this clone itself: Other DNA sequences within the sample encode an identical CDR3. CDR3 sequence: CASSQEGAYEQYF. CDR3 in DNA: TGTGCCAGCAGCCAAGAGGGGGCATACGAGCAGTACTTC. This chain connects TRBV3-1 (or the pseudogene TRBV3-2) to TRBJ2-7; maybe TRBD1 (6 bases). Germline loops: CDR1 LGHDT, CDR2 YNNKEL (reference sequence). Trimming removed 0 bases from V and 4 bases from J, with 7 bases in between. This CDR3 spans 13 amino acids.

The chain combines TRBV12-3 or TRBV12-4 with TRBJ1-6; 7 bases align to TRBD1. V trimming: 6 bases; J trimming: 9 bases; junction bases outside the gene matches: 2. This CDR3 contains 12 residues. The CDR3 DNA follows: TGTGCCAGCAGAGCAGGGGGTTCACCCCTCCACTTT. Residues: CASRAGGSPLHF.

This chain links TRBV5-1 with TRBJ1-1; D is possibly TRBD1 (6 bases). V was trimmed by 2 bases and J by 6 bases, leaving 11 bases between them. The CDR3 has 13 amino acids. Germline assignment: CDR1 SGHRS and CDR2 YFSETQ. CDR3 region: CASSLSGEPEAFF. The CDR3 DNA sequence: TGCGCCAGCAGCTTATCAGGGGAACCTGAAGCTTTCTTT. Together with reference TRBV5-1 and TRBJ1-1, the CDR3 gives the full variable domain: KAGVTQTPRYLIKTRGQQVTLSCSPISGHRSVSWYQQTPGQGLQFLFEYFSETQRNKGNFPGRFSGRQFSNSRSEMNVSTLELGDSALYLCASSLSGEPEAFFGQGTRLTVV.

The chain is built from TRBV5-4 and TRBJ2-7, with 8 bases fitting TRBD1. CDR1 SGHNT and CDR2 YYREEE come from the germline V gene (reference sequence). There are 14 residues in the CDR3. The V segment lost 4 bases and the J segment 2 bases; nucleotides outside the gene matches: 5. CDR3 loop: CASSQDREPYEQYF. For the CDR3, the DNA is TGTGCCAGCAGCCAGGACAGGGAGCCCTACGAGCAGTACTTC.

The chain employs TRBV30 and TRBJ1-6; unclear D gene. Trimming removed 0 bases at V and 6 bases at J, with 6 bases between. The CDR3 consists of 13 residues. CDR1 is GTSNPN and CDR2 is SVGIG in the germline V gene (reference sequence). CDR3 region: CAWSVGSNSPLHF. The CDR3 DNA reads as TGTGCCTGGAGTGTTGGCAGTAATTCACCCCTCCACTTT.

The chain is built from TRBV5-6 and TRBJ2-7; D ambiguous. The CDR3 is 14 amino acids. CDR1 is SGHDT and CDR2 is YYEEEE in the germline V gene. With 1 base removed from V and 4 bases from J, the gap between germline ends came to 12 bases. CDR3: CASSLTPPTYEQYF. The CDR3 DNA follows: TGTGCCAGCAGCTTGACCCCACCGACATACGAGCAGTACTTC.

The chain has TRBV3-1 (or the pseudogene TRBV3-2) and TRBJ1-2, with 7 bases aligning to TRBD1. The CDR3 consists of 12 residues. The ends lost 2 bases at V and 8 bases at J; junction bases unmatched: 2. Germline V CDR1 and CDR2: LGHDT, YNNKEL (reference sequence). The CDR3 loop is CASSQTGEGYTF. CDR3 DNA: TGTGCCAGCAGCCAAACAGGGGAAGGCTACACCTTC.

The chain links TRBV5-4 to TRBJ1-1; D is possibly TRBD1 (5 bases). Trimming took off 3 bases at V and 2 bases at J, with 8 bases between the two ends. The germline CDR1 and CDR2 sequences are SGHNT and YYREEE (reference sequence). The CDR3 extends over 13 amino acids. The DNA of the CDR3 is TGTGCCAGCAGCTCTCAGGGTAACACTGAAGCTTTCTTT. Encoded protein: CASSSQGNTEAFF.

The V gene is TRBV5-1, the J gene TRBJ1-6; 7 nucleotides agree with TRBD1. The ends lost 10 bases at V and 1 base at J; junction bases unmatched: 14. Looked up from germline, CDR1 is SGHRS and CDR2 is YFSETQ. The length of the CDR3 is 17 residues. In DNA, the CDR3 is TGCGCCCAGCAGAGGAGTAAGGGGGCTTCCTATAATTCACCCCTCCACTTT. Translated: CAQQRSKGASYNSPLHF.

The rearrangement links TRBV11-2 to TRBJ2-1, with D maybe TRBD1 (5 bases). This CDR3 contains 15 residues. V was cut by 3 bases and J by 2 bases, with 11 bases left in between. CDR1 and CDR2 from the germline V gene are SGHAT and FQNNGV. The CDR3 loop is CASSLGRAAYNEQFF. The CDR3 DNA reads as TGTGCCAGCAGCTTGGGCAGGGCCGCCTACAATGAGCAGTTCTTC.

This clone came up once. The chain has TRBV7-8 and TRBJ2-2, with 9 bases matching TRBD2. CDR1 is SGHVS, CDR2 FQNEAQ, per germline. The CDR3 length is 16 residues. V shed 5 bases and J 2 bases; nucleotides not matched to a gene: 6. For the CDR3, the DNA is TGTGCCAGCAGCACTAAGGGACTAGCTAACACCGGGGAGCTGTTTTTT. Its protein is CASSTKGLANTGELFF.

The rearrangement uses TRBV2 and TRBJ2-7, with D unresolved. V lost 3 bases, J lost 1 base, and 10 bases lay in between. Germline lookup yields CDR1 SNHLY and CDR2 FYNNEI. CDR3 length: 14 amino acids. This chain's CDR3 is CASSENRISYEQYF. The CDR3 nucleotides read TGTGCCAGCAGTGAGAACAGAATATCCTACGAGCAGTACTTC.

The V and J genes are TRBV6-4 and TRBJ2-3; 12 nucleotides line up with TRBD2. Germline loops: CDR1 MRHNA, CDR2 SNTAGT. V lost 8 bases, J lost 0 bases, and 6 bases stayed unmatched. The CDR3 is 16 residues long. Here the CDR3 DNA reads TGTGCCAGCCGCTGGACTAGCGGGGAAAGCACAGATACGCAGTATTTT. The encoded protein is CASRWTSGESTDTQYF.

This rearrangement joins TRBV6-5 to TRBJ1-6; D may be TRBD1 (6 bases). The CDR3 has 14 amino acids. V was trimmed by 6 bases and J by 10 bases, leaving 16 bases between them. Germline assignment: CDR1 MNHEY and CDR2 SVGAGI. CDR3 loop: CASSRGQNGSPLHF. CDR3 nucleotide sequence: TGTGCCAGCAGCCGTGGACAGAATGGGTCACCCCTCCACTTT.

J is TRBJ2-7 and V is TRBV4-1; D unclear. Trimming stripped 2 bases from V and 6 bases from J, with 11 bases between. The CDR3 covers 13 residues. Germline assignment: CDR1 MGHRA and CDR2 YSYEKL. DNA of the CDR3: TGCGCCAGCAGCCAACCCCTGGGCACCGAGCAGTACTTC. Its protein product is CASSQPLGTEQYF.

The gene calls are TRBV29-1 and TRBJ2-7; 15 positions agree with TRBD2. Germline loops: CDR1 SQVTM, CDR2 ANQGSEA. This CDR3 region has 14 residues. The V and J ends lost 6 bases and 4 bases, in that order; junction bases with no gene match: 4. CDR3 protein: CSVGTSGGLYEQYF. The CDR3 DNA is TGCAGCGTCGGGACTAGCGGGGGGTTGTACGAGCAGTACTTC.

There are a few counts of this clone. The chain is built from TRBV28 and TRBJ1-1; D perhaps matches TRBD1 (5 bases). This CDR3 region has 13 residues. V was shortened by 5 bases and J by 5 bases, with 12 bases between the two germline ends. Looked up from germline, CDR1 is MDHEN and CDR2 is SYDVKM. CDR3 sequence reads: CASSIRQNTEAFF. CDR3 nucleotide sequence: TGTGCCAGCAGTATTCGACAGAATACTGAAGCTTTCTTT.

This sequence joins TRBV30 and TRBJ2-7, with 10 bases fitting TRBD1. The CDR3 loop spans 13 amino acids. The ends lost 5 bases at V and 1 base at J; junction bases unmatched: 2. Germline V gene data show CDR1 as GTSNPN and CDR2 as SVGIG (reference sequence). In DNA, the CDR3 is TGTGCCTGGGGGACAGGGGCGTCCTACGAGCAGTACTTC. Translated, it gives CAWGTGASYEQYF.

This rearrangement joins TRBV28 to TRBJ1-5; TRBD1 aligns across 8 bases. The germline V gene encodes CDR1 MDHEN and CDR2 SYDVKM. The CDR3 contains 16 residues. With V trimmed by 8 bases and J by 0 bases, 9 bases remained unmatched. As DNA, the CDR3 is TGTGCCAGCCGGGACAGGCTCCTTTTTAGCAATCAGCCCCAGCATTTT. Translated, it gives CASRDRLLFSNQPQHF.

This clone was seen just once. The genes are TRBV6-5 and TRBJ2-7, with 10 nucleotides matching TRBD2. The CDR3 covers 15 residues. The J segment lost 6 bases and the V segment lost 2 bases, leaving 7 bases of the junction unmatched. CDR1 is MNHEY and CDR2 is SVGAGI in the germline V gene. The CDR3 DNA sequence: TGTGCCAGCAGTTACGACGTGTCTAGCGGGGGCGAGCAGTACTTC. The encoded protein is CASSYDVSSGGEQYF.